The 27 T cell receptor beta chains given below trace back to one sample, sequenced in a study of blood T cell repertoires in COVID-19 (TCRdb year 2020). The library was generated by the immunoSEQ multiplex PCR assay. The table was pulled from immuneACCESS by TCRdb, which kept in-frame rearrangements only. Such tables lose some clones; where checked, under half of the loss comes from unresolved V genes, and the rest has no known cause. This sample holds about 78,000 clones; 90% were observed only once. The biggest ten clones account for about 4.3% of the sample. Sequencing was performed on peripheral blood. The receptors shown here come from a woman of 80 years or more with active or convalescent COVID-19.

This sequence joins TRBV15 and TRBJ2-6; D possibly corresponds to TRBD1 (6 bases). Germline CDR1 reads LNHNV; CDR2 reads YYDKDF (reference sequence). V was cut by 5 bases and J by 4 bases, with 18 bases left in between. The CDR3 has 17 residues. The chain's CDR3 is CATSGTGSATGANVLTF. The CDR3 nucleotides read TGTGCCACCAGCGGAACAGGGTCCGCTACCGGGGCCAACGTCCTGACTTTC. The full variable domain, with the rest looked up from reference TRBV15 and TRBJ2-6, is DAMVIQNPRYQVTQFGKPVTLSCSQTLNHNVMYWYQQKSSQAPKLLFHYYDKDFNNEADTPDNFQSRRPNTSFCFLDIRSPGLGDTAMYLCATSGTGSATGANVLTFGAGSRLTVL.

The V call is TRBV11-2, the J call TRBJ2-7, with no clear D. V was trimmed by 5 bases and J by 5 bases, leaving 10 bases between them. CDR1 SGHAT and CDR2 FQNNGV come from the germline V gene. This CDR3 spans 12 amino acids. The CDR3 DNA sequence: TGTGCCAGCAGCCAGCAGGTGGACGAGCAGTACTTC. Residues: CASSQQVDEQYF.

The V call is TRBV30, the J call TRBJ2-1; 14 bases match TRBD2. Trimming cost V 5 bases and J 13 bases; bases outside gene matches: 7. Germline assignment: CDR1 GTSNPN and CDR2 SVGIG (reference sequence). CDR3 length: 13 amino acids. The CDR3 loop is CAWSGTSGSQQFF. DNA of the CDR3: TGTGCCTGGTCCGGGACTAGCGGGAGTCAACAGTTCTTC.

V and J are TRBV27 and TRBJ1-2, with D possibly being TRBD1 (5 bases). V lost 6 bases and J lost 8, with 22 bases in between. Germline V lookup: CDR1 MNHEY, CDR2 SMNVEV (reference sequence). The CDR3 spans 15 residues. CDR3 region: CASRPSGRLKGGYTF. The CDR3 nucleotides are TGTGCCAGCAGACCGTCAGGGCGCCTTAAGGGAGGCTACACCTTC.

This rearrangement joins TRBV29-1 to TRBJ2-1, with D uncertain. The germline V gene has CDR1 SQVTM and CDR2 ANQGSEA. Trimming took 5 bases from V and 14 from J, leaving 22 bases between them. The CDR3 length is 13 residues. The CDR3 reads CSVSLVVREEEFF. The CDR3 bases are TGCAGCGTTAGTCTAGTTGTCCGCGAAGAGGAGTTCTTC.

The chain links TRBV28 to TRBJ1-3, with D unclear. CDR1 and CDR2 (germline): MDHEN, SYDVKM. The CDR3 is 10 residues long. The germline V and J ends were trimmed by 4 bases and 15 bases, with 10 bases remaining between them. The CDR3 DNA is TGTGCCAGCAGTTCCCGGGTCCAATATTTT. This sequence encodes CASSSRVQYF. Full variable domain (outside the CDR3, taken from reference TRBV28 and TRBJ1-3): DVKVTQSSRYLVKRTGEKVFLECVQDMDHENMFWYRQDPGLGLRLIYFSYDVKMKEKGDIPEGYSVSREKKERFSLILESASTNQTSMYLCASSSRVQYFGEGSWLTVV.

The genes are TRBV2 and TRBJ2-2, with D maybe TRBD2 (6 bases). Per germline, CDR1 SNHLY and CDR2 FYNNEI. CDR3 length: 15 amino acids. Trimming left V 7 bases short and J 8 bases short, with 20 bases between. For the CDR3, the DNA is TGTGCCAGCATGGGGCGGGACCAACAAGGGGGGGAGCTGTTTTTT. This codes for CASMGRDQQGGELFF.

V gene TRBV29-1 combines with J gene TRBJ2-1, with 9 bases fitting TRBD1. V dropped 4 bases and J dropped 10; count of bases not matched to a gene: 8. In germline, CDR1 is SQVTM, CDR2 ANQGSEA. CDR3 length: 13 amino acids. CDR3 nucleotide sequence: TGCAGCGTTGTTCGGGACAGGGAGGGGGAGCAGTTCTTC. Amino acid sequence: CSVVRDREGEQFF.

V usage is TRBV5-5 and J usage is TRBJ2-1; 8 bases fit TRBD2. Germline trimming cut 5 bases from V and 7 bases from J; bases unmatched to any gene: 11. The CDR3 consists of 15 residues. The germline gives CDR1 SGHKS, CDR2 YYEKEE (reference sequence). The CDR3 DNA follows: TGTGCCAGCAGTTCTCCCGGGAGGGAGGGGAATGAGCAGTTCTTC. Amino acids: CASSSPGREGNEQFF.

This chain uses TRBV3-1 (or the pseudogene TRBV3-2) with TRBJ1-1; D perhaps matches TRBD1 (5 bases). Germline CDR1 LGHDT, CDR2 YNNKEL (reference sequence). V gave up 4 bases and J gave up 5 bases, with 8 bases separating them. The CDR3 runs to 12 residues. The CDR3 DNA reads TGTGCCAGCAGCCGGGGGGGGACTGAAGCTTTCTTT. This gives the protein CASSRGGTEAFF.

The CDR3 here is CASSIAGGTNTGELFF. The CDR3 nucleotides read TGTGCCAGTAGTATAGCGGGAGGAACGAACACCGGGGAGCTGTTTTTT. The chain uses TRBV19 and TRBJ2-2; 7 bases align to TRBD2. The CDR3 covers 16 residues. CDR1 LNHDA and CDR2 SQIVND come from the germline V gene (reference sequence). V lost 1 base and J lost 0; bases outside the gene matches: 2.

This clone has a single count. The rearrangement uses TRBV2 and TRBJ2-5, with D possibly being TRBD2 (5 bases). Trimming took 6 bases from V and 6 from J, leaving 14 bases between them. Per the germline V gene, CDR1 is SNHLY and CDR2 is FYNNEI. This CDR3 has 13 residues. CDR3: CASSPGDTKTQYF. The CDR3 DNA reads as TGTGCCAGCAGCCCCGGGGATACCAAGACCCAGTACTTC. Full variable domain (missing parts from reference TRBV2 and TRBJ2-5): EPEVTQTPSHQVTQMGQEVILRCVPISNHLYFYWYRQILGQKVEFLVSFYNNEISEKSEIFDDQFSVERPDGSNFTLKIRSTKLEDSAMYFCASSPGDTKTQYFGPGTRLLVL.

The chain combines TRBV5-1 with TRBJ1-4; D is undetermined. With 4 bases removed from V and 2 bases from J, the gap between germline ends came to 9 bases. From germline, CDR1 is SGHRS and CDR2 YFSETQ. This CDR3 spans 14 amino acids. The CDR3 loop is CASSAGVTNEKLFF. The CDR3 region has the DNA TGCGCCAGCAGCGCCGGGGTGACTAATGAAAAACTGTTTTTT.

The chain combines TRBV6-5 with TRBJ1-5, with D maybe TRBD1 (5 bases). Germline CDR1 and CDR2: MNHEY and SVGAGI. The CDR3 runs 14 residues. V shed 6 bases and J shed 5 bases, with 14 bases lying between them. The CDR3 loop is CASSKSTADQPQHF. CDR3 nucleotides: TGTGCCAGCAGCAAGTCGACAGCAGATCAGCCCCAGCATTTT.

This clone was picked up one time. V usage is TRBV6-5 and J usage is TRBJ2-3; tentative D call: TRBD2 (7 bases). This CDR3 is built from 16 residues. Per germline, CDR1 MNHEY and CDR2 SVGAGI. V was pared by 4 bases and J by 3 bases, with 17 bases between. The DNA for the CDR3 is TGTGCCAGCAGTTGGAAGGGGGGGAGGAGGACAGATACGCAGTATTTT. This sequence encodes CASSWKGGRRTDTQYF.

J is TRBJ2-1 and V is TRBV4-1; 14 positions agree with TRBD2. Germline values: CDR1 MGHRA, CDR2 YSYEKL. V trimming: 4 bases; J trimming: 8 bases; junction bases outside the gene matches: 10. The CDR3 covers 17 residues. In nucleotides, the CDR3 is TGCGCCAGCAGCCTATTACCCGGGACTAGCGGGAGTGATGAGCAGTTCTTC. As protein: CASSLLPGTSGSDEQFF.

The chain employs TRBV11-2 and TRBJ2-3; 13 bases agree with TRBD2. J lost 3 bases, V lost 4 bases, and 4 bases had no gene match. CDR1 is SGHAT, CDR2 FQNNGV, per germline. CDR3 length equals 16 residues. The CDR3 region is CASSYRTSGRTDTQYF. CDR3 DNA sequence: TGTGCCAGCAGCTATCGGACTAGCGGGAGAACAGATACGCAGTATTTT.

Details on this clone: At one end the junction does not follow the germline gene, possibly because of a read error. The chain links TRBV11-2 to TRBJ2-1; 11 bases are shared with TRBD2. The CDR3 sequence is 15 residues long. Looked up from germline, CDR1 is SGHAT and CDR2 is FQNNGV. CDR3 nucleotides: TGTGCCAGCAGCTCGGGACTAGCGGACTACAGTGAGCAGTTCTTC. It codes for CASSSGLADYSEQFF.

This clone was recorded a few times. The CDR3 loop is CSASNEERGGNEQYF. DNA of the CDR3: TGCAGTGCTAGTAACGAGGAACGGGGTGGGAACGAGCAGTACTTC. J is TRBJ2-7 and V is TRBV20-1; weak D call: TRBD2 (5 bases). CDR3 length: 15 amino acids. Germline V CDR1 and CDR2: DFQATT, SNEGSKA (reference sequence). V lost 3 bases, J lost 5 bases, and 20 bases lay in between.

The gene calls are TRBV28 and TRBJ2-1; 7 bases fit TRBD2. The CDR3 has 16 residues. Germline-derived CDR1 and CDR2 are MDHEN and SYDVKM. V was clipped by 0 bases and J by 4 bases; unmatched bases: 6. The CDR3 nucleotides read TGTGCCAGCAGTTTATGGGGGGGGTCGTCTTACAATGAGCAGTTCTTC. This gives the protein CASSLWGGSSYNEQFF.

The chain employs TRBV24-1 and TRBJ2-7, with 11 bases that match TRBD1. V shed 2 bases and J 4 bases; nucleotides not matched to a gene: 9. Germline V gives CDR1 KGHDR, CDR2 SFDVKD. CDR3 size: 17 residues. Here the CDR3 reads CATSDSMSDRGPYEQYF. CDR3 DNA sequence: TGTGCCACCAGTGATTCCATGTCGGACAGGGGGCCATACGAGCAGTACTTC.

The V call is TRBV5-6, the J call TRBJ2-6, with a weak D call TRBD2 (6 bases). The CDR3 sequence is 15 residues long. Trimming stripped 2 bases from V and 4 bases from J, with 10 bases between. Germline lookup yields CDR1 SGHDT and CDR2 YYEEEE. The CDR3 coding sequence is TGTGCCAGCAGCTTTGCGGGGACCGGGGCCAACGTCCTGACTTTC. Its protein is CASSFAGTGANVLTF.

The rearrangement joins TRBV3-1 (or the pseudogene TRBV3-2) to TRBJ2-7; 8 bases line up with TRBD1. The CDR3 length is 14 residues. CDR1 LGHDT and CDR2 YNNKEL come from the germline V gene (reference sequence). V shed 3 bases, J shed 5 bases, and the junction held 6 bases outside the gene matches. CDR3 in DNA: TGTGCCAGCAGCCAGACAGGGGAACGCGACGAGCAGTACTTC. Residues: CASSQTGERDEQYF.

The chain's CDR3 is CASSALDRGQHNSPLHF. The CDR3 DNA sequence: TGCGCCAGCAGCGCGTTGGACAGGGGGCAACATAATTCACCCCTCCACTTT. This chain uses TRBV5-1 with TRBJ1-6, with 11 bases that match TRBD1. Germline trimming cut 4 bases from V and 5 bases from J; bases unmatched to any gene: 8. The CDR3 contains 17 residues. The germline CDR1 and CDR2 sequences are SGHRS and YFSETQ.

The chain links TRBV10-2 to TRBJ2-7; 9 bases align to TRBD1. The CDR3 length is 18 residues. Germline loops: CDR1 WSHSY, CDR2 SAAADI. J lost 1 base, V lost 6 bases, and 16 bases had no gene match. The CDR3 nucleotides read TGCGCCAGCAGAGGCCGTCGGACAGGGGAATCAGTTTCCTACGAGCAGTACTTC. It specifies CASRGRRTGESVSYEQYF.

V gene TRBV18 combines with J gene TRBJ1-2; D is unclear. The length of the CDR3 is 15 residues. Germline values: CDR1 KGHSH, CDR2 LQKENI. V lost 3 bases to trimming and J lost 2 bases, with 13 bases between them. Here the CDR3 reads CASSPGSPENYGYTF. CDR3 in DNA: TGTGCCAGCTCACCCGGGTCTCCCGAGAACTATGGCTACACCTTC. Full variable domain (remainder filled in from reference TRBV18 and TRBJ1-2): NAGVMQNPRHLVRRRGQEARLRCSPMKGHSHVYWYRQLPEEGLKFMVYLQKENIIDESGMPKERFSAEFPKEGPSILRIQQVVRGDSAAYFCASSPGSPENYGYTFGSGTRLTVV.

Only one count was recorded for this clone. The V and J genes are TRBV29-1 and TRBJ2-3; 8 positions agree with TRBD2. This CDR3 is built from 13 residues. The germline gives CDR1 SQVTM, CDR2 ANQGSEA. After removal of 5 bases from V and 4 bases from J, the junction contained 5 bases not matched to a gene. CDR3 DNA sequence: TGCAGCGTTCCGAGCGGGAGTTCAGATACGCAGTATTTT. Translation gives CSVPSGSSDTQYF.